This T cell receptor beta chain was recorded in a study of cytomegalovirus exposure and HLA in healthy donors. Findings and caveats of the study: The study found most TCR sequences rare, yet found some public TCRs in many donors.

A note on this clone: Its antigen is not identified.

Here immunoSEQ multiplex PCR was the method, and the copy in TCRdb shows in-frame clones only, minus some. The table shows around 260,000 clones, with around 91% occurring only once. This CDR3 contains 18 residues. Trimming removed 5 bases from V and 0 bases from J, with 20 bases in between. Looked up from germline, CDR1 is MDHEN and CDR2 is SYDVKM. The donors were part of the validation cohort of 120 or so subjects. That cohort was separate from the first cohort, which comprised several hundred subjects. The specimen sequenced was PBMCs. This rearrangement joins TRBV28 to TRBJ1-5; perhaps TRBD1 as D (5 bases). The origin of this receptor is a young woman in good health and CMV-seronegative. CDR3 DNA sequence: TGTGCCAGCAGTCCCCGACCCCACAGGACAATTAGCAATCAGCCCCAGCATTTT. It specifies CASSPRPHRTISNQPQHF.